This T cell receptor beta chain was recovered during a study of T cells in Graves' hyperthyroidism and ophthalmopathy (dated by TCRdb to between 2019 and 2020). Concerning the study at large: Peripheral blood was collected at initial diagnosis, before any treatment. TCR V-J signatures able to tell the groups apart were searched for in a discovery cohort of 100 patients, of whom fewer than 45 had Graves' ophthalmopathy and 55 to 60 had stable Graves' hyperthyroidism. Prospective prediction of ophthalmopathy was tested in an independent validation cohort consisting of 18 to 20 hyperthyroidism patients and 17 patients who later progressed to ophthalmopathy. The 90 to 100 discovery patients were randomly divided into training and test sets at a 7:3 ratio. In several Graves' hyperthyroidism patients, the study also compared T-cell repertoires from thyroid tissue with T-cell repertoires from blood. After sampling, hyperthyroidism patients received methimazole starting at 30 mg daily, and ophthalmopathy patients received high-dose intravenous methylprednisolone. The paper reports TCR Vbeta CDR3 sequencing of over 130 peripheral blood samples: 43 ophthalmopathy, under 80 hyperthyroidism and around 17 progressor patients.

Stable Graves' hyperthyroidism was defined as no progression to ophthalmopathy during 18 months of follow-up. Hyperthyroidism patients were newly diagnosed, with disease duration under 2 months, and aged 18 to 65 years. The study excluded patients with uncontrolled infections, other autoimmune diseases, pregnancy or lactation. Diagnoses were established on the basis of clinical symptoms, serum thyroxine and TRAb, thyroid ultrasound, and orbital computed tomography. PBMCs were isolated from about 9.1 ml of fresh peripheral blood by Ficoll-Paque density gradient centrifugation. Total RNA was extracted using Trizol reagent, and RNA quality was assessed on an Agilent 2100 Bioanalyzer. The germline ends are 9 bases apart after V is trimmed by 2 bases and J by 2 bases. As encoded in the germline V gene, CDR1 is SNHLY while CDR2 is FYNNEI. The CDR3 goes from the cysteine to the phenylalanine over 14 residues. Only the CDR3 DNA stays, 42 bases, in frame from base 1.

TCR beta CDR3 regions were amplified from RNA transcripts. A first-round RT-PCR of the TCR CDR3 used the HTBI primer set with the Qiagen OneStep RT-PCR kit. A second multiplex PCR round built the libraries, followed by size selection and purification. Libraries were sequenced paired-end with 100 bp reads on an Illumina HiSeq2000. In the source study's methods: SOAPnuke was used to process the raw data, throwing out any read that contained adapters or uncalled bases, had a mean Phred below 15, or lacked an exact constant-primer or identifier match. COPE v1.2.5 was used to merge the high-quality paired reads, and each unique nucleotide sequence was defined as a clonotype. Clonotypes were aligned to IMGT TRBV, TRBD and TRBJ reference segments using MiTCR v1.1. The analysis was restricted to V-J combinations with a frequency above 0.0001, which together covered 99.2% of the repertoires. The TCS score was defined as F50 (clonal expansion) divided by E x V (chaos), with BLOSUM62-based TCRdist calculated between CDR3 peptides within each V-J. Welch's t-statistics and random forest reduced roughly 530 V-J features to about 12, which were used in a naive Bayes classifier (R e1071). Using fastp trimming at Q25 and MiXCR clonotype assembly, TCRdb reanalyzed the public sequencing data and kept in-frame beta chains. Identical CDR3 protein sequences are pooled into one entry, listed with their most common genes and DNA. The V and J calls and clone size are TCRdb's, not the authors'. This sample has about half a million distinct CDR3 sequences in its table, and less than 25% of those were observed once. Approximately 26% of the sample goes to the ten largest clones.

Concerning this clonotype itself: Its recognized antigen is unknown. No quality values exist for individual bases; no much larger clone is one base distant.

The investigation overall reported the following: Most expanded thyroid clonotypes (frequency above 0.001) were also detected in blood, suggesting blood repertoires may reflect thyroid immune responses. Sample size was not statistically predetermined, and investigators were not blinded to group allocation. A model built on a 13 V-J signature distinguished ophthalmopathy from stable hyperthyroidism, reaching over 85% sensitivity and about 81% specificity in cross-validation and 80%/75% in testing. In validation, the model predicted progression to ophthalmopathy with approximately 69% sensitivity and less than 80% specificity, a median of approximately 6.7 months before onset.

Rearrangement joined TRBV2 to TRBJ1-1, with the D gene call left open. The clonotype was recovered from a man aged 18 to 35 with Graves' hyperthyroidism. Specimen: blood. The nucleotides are TGTGCCAGCAGTGAACTCTACAGAAACACTGAAGCTTTCTTT. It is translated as CASSELYRNTEAFF.